This record concerns one TCR beta chain sequence. What it recognizes is unknown. Researchers reported that TCR beta cDNA libraries carried unique molecular identifiers. T cells numbering about 0.85 to 10 million yielded cDNA molecules that totaled roughly 500,000. MiXCR, run by TCRdb on the PCR reads, gives a single entry per CDR3 protein. The data contain hundreds of thousands of distinct CDR3 sequences, roughly 29% of them seen just once; the ten biggest clones take up around 0.56%. This sample stems from a study of post-analysis software for immune sequencing data. Study at large: Relapsing-remitting, secondary progressive and progressive-relapsing courses of multiple sclerosis were included.

Study observations and caveats: Among multiple sclerosis patients, normalized Chao1 diversity was significantly below that of controls. Clustering by F measure revealed strong co-clustering among samples prepared together in one batch. Elevated frequency relative to controls characterized several TRBV segments in patients, TRBV5-6, TRBV5-1 and TRBV20-1 among them.

Germline lookup yields CDR1 SGDLS and CDR2 YYNGEE. V gave up 4 bases and J gave up 8 bases, with 18 bases separating them. This CDR3 contains 15 residues. This clonotype originated in a girl between 10 and 17 years old with multiple sclerosis. The V gene is TRBV9, the J gene TRBJ1-4, with a tentative D call TRBD1 (5 bases). Sequenced sample: blood. CDR3 DNA: TGTGCCAGCAGCAGATCCGGGGCCTTGGCGGAAAAACTGTTTTTT. Translating gives CASSRSGALAEKLFF.